This T cell receptor beta chain stems from a study of T-cell reconstitution after alpha-beta-depleted transplantation in children. Preparation of the TCRbeta library used unique molecular identifiers. TCRdb used MiXCR to reprocess the PCR reads, holding one entry per CDR3 protein. The table shows 600,000 to 700,000 distinct CDR3 sequences, with over 15% occurring only once. The CDR3 contains 14 residues. V was cut by 5 bases and J by 4 bases, with 15 bases left in between. Germline V lookup: CDR1 MGHDK, CDR2 SYGVNS. The chain links TRBV25-1 to TRBJ2-7; a weak D match, TRBD2 (7 bases). The sequence derives from a human donor who donated a stem cell graft to a child with acute myeloid leukemia. The source material was PBMCs from the stem cell graft donor, sampled from the stem cell graft. CDR3 bases: TGTGCCAGCAGTCGAGCTAGGGGGGGTTACGAGCAGTACTTC. Amino acid sequence: CASSRARGGYEQYF.